Below, 9 T cell receptor beta chains from the same sample are listed, as sequenced in a study of blood T cell repertoires in COVID-19. Assay: immunoSEQ multiplex PCR; the TCRdb copy retains only in-frame clones and omits some. The profile covers 250,000 to 300,000 clones, with 88% appearing a single time and 0.99% taken by the ten largest. Sequencing was performed on peripheral blood. These TCRs come from a woman aged 40 to 50 who had recovered from COVID-19.

This clone was detected a few times. The chain couples TRBV28 to TRBJ1-2; a possible D gene is TRBD1 (5 bases). Per the germline V gene, CDR1 is MDHEN and CDR2 is SYDVKM. V gave up 7 bases and J gave up 5 bases, with 23 bases separating them. This CDR3 comprises 16 residues. The CDR3 region has the DNA TGTGCCAGCACCCCCGGGGCGGGGCCCTACCGTTATGGCTACACCTTC. This gives the protein CASTPGAGPYRYGYTF.

The CDR3: CSVLTGAGGYTF. CDR3 sequence (DNA): TGCAGCGTTCTGACAGGGGCCGGAGGCTACACCTTC. This chain connects TRBV29-1 to TRBJ1-2, with 8 positions matching TRBD1. J lost 8 bases, V lost 5 bases, and 7 bases had no gene match. Germline CDR1 is SQVTM and CDR2 is ANQGSEA. The CDR3 sequence is 12 residues long. The variable domain in full, completed from reference TRBV29-1 and TRBJ1-2, reads SAVISQKPSRDICQRGTSLTIQCQVDSQVTMMFWYRQQPGQSLTLIATANQGSEATYESGFVIDKFPISRPNLTFSTLTVSNMSPEDSSIYLCSVLTGAGGYTFGSGTRLTVV.

This chain links TRBV4-3 with TRBJ1-2, with 10 bases that match TRBD1. Germline assignment: CDR1 LGHNA and CDR2 YSLEER. V was clipped by 0 bases and J by 1 base; unmatched bases: 8. The CDR3 runs to 18 residues. The CDR3 bases are TGCGCCAGCAGCCAAGATATCCCGGGACAGGGGTTTAACTATGGCTACACCTTC. Translated, it gives CASSQDIPGQGFNYGYTF.

Only a few counts were recorded for this clone. This chain links TRBV7-9 with TRBJ1-1, with unresolved D. CDR3 length equals 11 residues. Germline V gives CDR1 SEHNR, CDR2 FQNEAQ (reference sequence). Trimming removed 7 bases from V and 3 bases from J, with 6 bases in between. This CDR3 is CASTPDTEAFF. The CDR3 DNA reads TGTGCCAGCACCCCAGACACTGAAGCTTTCTTT.

The rearrangement joins TRBV9 to TRBJ2-1; maybe TRBD2 (5 bases). CDR3 size: 13 residues. CDR1 is SGDLS and CDR2 is YYNGEE in the germline V gene. Trimming shortened V by 0 bases and J by 5 bases, and 6 bases separated the two germline ends. CDR3 DNA: TGTGCCAGCAGCGTAGCGGGAAACAATGAGCAGTTCTTC. Translated: CASSVAGNNEQFF.

The chain has TRBV6-5 and TRBJ2-3; 8 bases align to TRBD1. V shed 7 bases and J 0 bases; nucleotides not matched to a gene: 6. CDR3 length: 15 residues. Germline V lookup: CDR1 MNHEY, CDR2 SVGAGI. CDR3 sequence reads: CASTPQGASTDTQYF. CDR3 coding DNA: TGTGCCAGCACCCCCCAGGGGGCGAGCACAGATACGCAGTATTTT.

This chain joins TRBV6-5 and TRBJ1-2; D is ambiguous. The CDR3 is 12 amino acids. Per germline, CDR1 MNHEY and CDR2 SVGAGI. The V end lost 6 bases, the J end lost 2 bases, and 7 bases lay between the germline ends. The CDR3 sequence: CASRQRNYGYTF. The CDR3 DNA reads as TGTGCCAGCAGGCAGCGCAACTATGGCTACACCTTC.

The chain uses TRBV14 and TRBJ1-1; tentative D call: TRBD1 (5 bases). The length of the CDR3 is 13 residues. Germline CDR1 reads SGHDN; CDR2 reads FVKESK. V lost 1 base to trimming and J lost 11 bases, with 14 bases between them. The CDR3 sequence: CASSQVGAGPAFF. CDR3 coding DNA: TGTGCCAGCAGCCAAGTAGGGGCAGGCCCGGCTTTCTTT.

The rearrangement links TRBV19 to TRBJ2-5; TRBD1 agrees at 7 bases. The V segment lost 5 bases and the J segment 5 bases; nucleotides outside the gene matches: 11. The CDR3 runs 15 residues. CDR1 is LNHDA, CDR2 SQIVND, per germline (reference sequence). CDR3 loop: CASSPGGVLGETQYF. DNA of the CDR3: TGTGCCAGTAGTCCAGGGGGTGTACTGGGGGAGACCCAGTACTTC.